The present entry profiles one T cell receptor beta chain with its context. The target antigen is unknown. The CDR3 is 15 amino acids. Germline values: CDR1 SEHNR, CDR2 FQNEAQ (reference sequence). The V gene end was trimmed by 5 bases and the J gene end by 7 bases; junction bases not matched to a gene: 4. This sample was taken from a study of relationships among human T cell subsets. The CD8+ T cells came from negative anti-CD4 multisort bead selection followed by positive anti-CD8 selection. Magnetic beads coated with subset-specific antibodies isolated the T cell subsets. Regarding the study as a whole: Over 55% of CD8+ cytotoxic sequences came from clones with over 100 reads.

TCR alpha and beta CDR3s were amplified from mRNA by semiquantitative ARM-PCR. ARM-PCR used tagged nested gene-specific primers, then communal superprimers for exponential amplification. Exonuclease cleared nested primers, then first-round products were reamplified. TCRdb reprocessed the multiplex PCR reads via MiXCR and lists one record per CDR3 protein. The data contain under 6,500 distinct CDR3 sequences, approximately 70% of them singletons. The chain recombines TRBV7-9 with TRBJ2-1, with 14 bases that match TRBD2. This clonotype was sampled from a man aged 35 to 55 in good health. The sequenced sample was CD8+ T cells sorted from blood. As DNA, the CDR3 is TGTGCCAGCAGCCAAGGACTAGCGGGAGGAAATGAGCAGTTCTTC. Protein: CASSQGLAGGNEQFF.